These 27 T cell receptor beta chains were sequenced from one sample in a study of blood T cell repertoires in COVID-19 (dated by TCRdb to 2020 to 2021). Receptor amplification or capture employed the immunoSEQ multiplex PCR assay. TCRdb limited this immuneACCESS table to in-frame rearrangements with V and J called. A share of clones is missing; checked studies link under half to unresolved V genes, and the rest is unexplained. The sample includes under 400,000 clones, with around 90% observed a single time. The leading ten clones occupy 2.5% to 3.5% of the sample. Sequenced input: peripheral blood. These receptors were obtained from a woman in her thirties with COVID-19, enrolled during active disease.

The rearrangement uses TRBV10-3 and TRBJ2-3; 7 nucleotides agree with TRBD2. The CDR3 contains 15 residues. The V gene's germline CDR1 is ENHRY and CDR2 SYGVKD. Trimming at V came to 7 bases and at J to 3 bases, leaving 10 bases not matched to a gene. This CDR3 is CAIKSAGAGTDTQYF. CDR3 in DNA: TGTGCCATCAAGTCCGCGGGAGCGGGGACAGATACGCAGTATTTT.

The CDR3: CASSFASSYNEQFF. CDR3 coding DNA: TGTGCCAGCAGTTTCGCGAGCTCCTACAATGAGCAGTTCTTC. The chain employs TRBV28 and TRBJ2-1; the D is unclear. V was shortened by 3 bases and J by 0 bases, with 6 bases between the two germline ends. The CDR3 spans 14 residues. Per the germline V gene, CDR1 is MDHEN and CDR2 is SYDVKM.

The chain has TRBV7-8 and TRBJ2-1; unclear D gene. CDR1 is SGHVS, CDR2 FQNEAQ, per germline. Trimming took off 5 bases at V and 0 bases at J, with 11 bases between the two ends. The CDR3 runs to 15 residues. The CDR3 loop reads CASSPPLRSYNEQFF. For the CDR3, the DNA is TGTGCCAGCAGCCCTCCATTGCGCTCCTACAATGAGCAGTTCTTC.

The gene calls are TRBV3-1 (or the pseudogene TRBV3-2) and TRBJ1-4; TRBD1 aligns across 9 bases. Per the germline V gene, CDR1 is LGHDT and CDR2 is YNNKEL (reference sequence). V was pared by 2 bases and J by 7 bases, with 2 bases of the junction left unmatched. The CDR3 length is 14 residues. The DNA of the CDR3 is TGTGCCAGCAGCCAAACAGGGGGCGGTGAAAAACTGTTTTTT. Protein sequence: CASSQTGGGEKLFF.

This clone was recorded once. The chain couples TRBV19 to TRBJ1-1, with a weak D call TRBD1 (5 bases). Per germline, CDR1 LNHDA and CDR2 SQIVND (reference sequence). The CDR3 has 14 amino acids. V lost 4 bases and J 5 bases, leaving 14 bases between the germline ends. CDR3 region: CASSNRVGGTEAFF. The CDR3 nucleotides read TGTGCCAGTAGTAATCGGGTGGGGGGGACTGAAGCTTTCTTT. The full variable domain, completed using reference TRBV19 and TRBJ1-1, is DGGITQSPKYLFRKEGQNVTLSCEQNLNHDAMYWYRQDPGQGLRLIYYSQIVNDFQKGDIAEGYSVSREKKESFPLTVTSAQKNPTAFYLCASSNRVGGTEAFFGQGTRLTVV.

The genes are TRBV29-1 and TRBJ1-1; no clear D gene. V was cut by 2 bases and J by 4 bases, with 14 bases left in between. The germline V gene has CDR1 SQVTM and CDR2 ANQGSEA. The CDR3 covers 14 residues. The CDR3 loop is CSVEQSQGSTEAFF. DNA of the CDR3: TGCAGCGTTGAACAGTCCCAAGGGAGCACTGAAGCTTTCTTT.

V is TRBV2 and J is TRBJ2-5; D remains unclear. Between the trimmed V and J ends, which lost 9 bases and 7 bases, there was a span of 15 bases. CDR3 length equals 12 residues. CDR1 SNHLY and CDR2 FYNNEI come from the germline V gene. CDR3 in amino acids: CASGERIGTQYF. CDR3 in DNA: TGTGCCAGTGGAGAAAGGATTGGGACCCAGTACTTC.

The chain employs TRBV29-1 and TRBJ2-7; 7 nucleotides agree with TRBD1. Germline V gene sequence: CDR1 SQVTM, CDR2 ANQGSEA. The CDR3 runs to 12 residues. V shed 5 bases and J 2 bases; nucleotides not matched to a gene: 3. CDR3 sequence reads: CSVRQGAYEQYF. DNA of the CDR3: TGCAGCGTTCGTCAGGGGGCCTACGAGCAGTACTTC.

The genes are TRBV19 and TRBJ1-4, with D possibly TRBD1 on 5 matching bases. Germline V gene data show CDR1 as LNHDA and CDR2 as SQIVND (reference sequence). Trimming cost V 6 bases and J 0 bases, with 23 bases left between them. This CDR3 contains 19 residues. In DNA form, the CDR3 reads TGTGCCAGTAGCCCCTTCGGTAGGGGATCGAGTGCAACTAATGAAAAACTGTTTTTT. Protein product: CASSPFGRGSSATNEKLFF.

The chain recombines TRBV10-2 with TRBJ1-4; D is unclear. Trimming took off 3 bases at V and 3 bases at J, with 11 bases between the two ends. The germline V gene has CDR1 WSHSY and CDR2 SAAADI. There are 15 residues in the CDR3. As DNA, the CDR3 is TGCGCCAGCAGTGAAGGTGGGCTCGCTAATGAAAAACTGTTTTTT. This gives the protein CASSEGGLANEKLFF.

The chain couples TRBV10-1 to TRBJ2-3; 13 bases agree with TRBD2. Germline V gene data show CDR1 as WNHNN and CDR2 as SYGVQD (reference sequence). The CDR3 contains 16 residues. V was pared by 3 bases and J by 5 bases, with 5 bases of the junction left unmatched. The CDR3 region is CASSDTSGRARDTQYF. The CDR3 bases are TGCGCCAGCAGTGACACTAGCGGGAGGGCCAGAGATACGCAGTATTTT.

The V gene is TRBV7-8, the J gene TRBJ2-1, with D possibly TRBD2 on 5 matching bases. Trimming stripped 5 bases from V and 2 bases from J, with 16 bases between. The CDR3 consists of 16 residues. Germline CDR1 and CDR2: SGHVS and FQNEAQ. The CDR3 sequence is CASSVLERQAYNEQFF. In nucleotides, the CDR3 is TGTGCCAGCAGCGTGCTTGAGCGGCAGGCCTACAATGAGCAGTTCTTC. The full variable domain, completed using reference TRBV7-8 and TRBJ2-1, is GAGVSQSPRYKVAKRGQDVALRCDPISGHVSLFWYQQALGQGPEFLTYFQNEAQLDKSGLPSDRFFAERPEGSVSTLKIQRTQQEDSAVYLCASSVLERQAYNEQFFGPGTRLTVL.

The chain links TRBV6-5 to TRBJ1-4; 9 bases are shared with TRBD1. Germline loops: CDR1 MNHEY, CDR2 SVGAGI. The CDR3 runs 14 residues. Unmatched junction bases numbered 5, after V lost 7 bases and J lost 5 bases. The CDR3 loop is CASTGQGSNEKLFF. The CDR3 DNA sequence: TGTGCCAGCACTGGACAGGGGTCGAATGAAAAACTGTTTTTT.

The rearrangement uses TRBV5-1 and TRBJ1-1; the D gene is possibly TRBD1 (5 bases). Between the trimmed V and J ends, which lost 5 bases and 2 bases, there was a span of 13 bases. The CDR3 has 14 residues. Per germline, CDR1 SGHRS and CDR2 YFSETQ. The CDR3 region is CASRSSGGNTEAFF. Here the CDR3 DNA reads TGCGCCAGCAGGTCCTCCGGGGGAAACACTGAAGCTTTCTTT.

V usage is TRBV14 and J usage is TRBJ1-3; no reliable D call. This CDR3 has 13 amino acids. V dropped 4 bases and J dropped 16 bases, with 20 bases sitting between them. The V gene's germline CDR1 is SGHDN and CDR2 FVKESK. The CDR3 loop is CASSRRVGSQSYF. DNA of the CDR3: TGTGCCAGCAGCCGCCGGGTTGGGAGCCAGAGTTATTTT. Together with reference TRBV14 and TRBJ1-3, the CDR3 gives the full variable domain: EAGVTQFPSHSVIEKGQTVTLRCDPISGHDNLYWYRRVMGKEIKFLLHFVKESKQDESGMPNNRFLAERTGGTYSTLKVQPAELEDSGVYFCASSRRVGSQSYFGEGSWLTVV.

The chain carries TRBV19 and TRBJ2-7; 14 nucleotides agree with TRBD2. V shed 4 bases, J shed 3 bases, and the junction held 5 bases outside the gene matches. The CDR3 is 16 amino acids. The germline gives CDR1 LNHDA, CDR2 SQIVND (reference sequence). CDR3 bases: TGTGCCAGTAGTAAGACTAGCGGGAGGGACCACTACGAGCAGTACTTC. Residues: CASSKTSGRDHYEQYF.

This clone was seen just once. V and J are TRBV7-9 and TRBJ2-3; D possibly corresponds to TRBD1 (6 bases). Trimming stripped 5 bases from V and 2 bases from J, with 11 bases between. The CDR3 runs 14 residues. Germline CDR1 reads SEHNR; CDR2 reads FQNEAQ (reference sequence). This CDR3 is CASSLRGNTDTQYF. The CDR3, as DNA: TGTGCCAGCAGCCTGAGGGGGAACACAGATACGCAGTATTTT.

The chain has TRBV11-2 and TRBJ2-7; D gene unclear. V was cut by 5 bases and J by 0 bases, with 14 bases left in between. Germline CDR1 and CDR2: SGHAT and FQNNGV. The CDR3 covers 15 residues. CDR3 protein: CASSPAAYSSYEQYF. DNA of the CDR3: TGTGCCAGCAGCCCCGCGGCTTATAGCTCCTACGAGCAGTACTTC.

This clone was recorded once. The CDR3 DNA sequence: TGTGCCAGCAGTGAAGGTGGCGGGCGGGGGACCCAGTACTTC. It encodes CASSEGGGRGTQYF. The genes are TRBV6-1 and TRBJ2-5, with a tentative D call TRBD2 (6 bases). The CDR3 covers 14 residues. Trimming took off 1 base at V and 7 bases at J, with 13 bases between the two ends. Germline V CDR1 and CDR2: MNHNS, SASEGT.

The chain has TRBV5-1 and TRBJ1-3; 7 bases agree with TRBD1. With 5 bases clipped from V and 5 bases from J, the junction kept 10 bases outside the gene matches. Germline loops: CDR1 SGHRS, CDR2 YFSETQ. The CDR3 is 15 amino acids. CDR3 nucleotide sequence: TGCGCCAGCAGTTTTGGACAGGCGAGTAGAAACACCATATATTTT. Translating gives CASSFGQASRNTIYF.

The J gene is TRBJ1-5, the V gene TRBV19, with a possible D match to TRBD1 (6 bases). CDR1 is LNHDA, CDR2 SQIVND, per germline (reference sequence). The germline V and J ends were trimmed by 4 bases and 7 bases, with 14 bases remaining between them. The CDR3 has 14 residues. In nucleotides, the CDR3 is TGTGCCAGTAGTACAGAGACAGGACTCCAGCCCCAGCATTTT. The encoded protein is CASSTETGLQPQHF.

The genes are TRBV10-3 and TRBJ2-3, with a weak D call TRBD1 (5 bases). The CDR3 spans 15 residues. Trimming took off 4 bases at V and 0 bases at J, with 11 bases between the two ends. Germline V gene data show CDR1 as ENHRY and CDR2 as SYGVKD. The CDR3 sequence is CAISVDTTSTDTQYF. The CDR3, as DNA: TGTGCCATCAGTGTGGACACTACTAGCACAGATACGCAGTATTTT.

CDR3 protein: CASSPRVRTEAFF. CDR3 coding DNA: TGTGCCAGCAGTCCCAGGGTGAGGACTGAAGCTTTCTTT. The V and J genes are TRBV12-3 or TRBV12-4 and TRBJ1-1, with TRBD1 as a possible D gene (5 bases). V was pared by 5 bases and J by 5 bases, with 12 bases between. The CDR3 extends over 13 amino acids.

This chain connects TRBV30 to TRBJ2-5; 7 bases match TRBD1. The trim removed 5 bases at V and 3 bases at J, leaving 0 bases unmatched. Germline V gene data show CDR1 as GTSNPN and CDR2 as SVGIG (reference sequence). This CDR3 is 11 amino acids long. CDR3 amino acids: CAWQGEETQYF. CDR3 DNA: TGTGCCTGGCAGGGGGAAGAGACCCAGTACTTC.

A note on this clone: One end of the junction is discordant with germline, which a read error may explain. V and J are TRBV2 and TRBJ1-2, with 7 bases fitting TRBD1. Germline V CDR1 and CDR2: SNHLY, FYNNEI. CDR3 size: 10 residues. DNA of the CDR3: TGTGCCAGCAGTGTTGGGACAGCACACTTC. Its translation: CASSVGTAHF.

The CDR3 protein is CASSQGQGGTGELFF. CDR3 in DNA: TGTGCCAGCAGCCAAGGCCAGGGAGGGACCGGGGAGCTGTTTTTT. This chain links TRBV4-2 with TRBJ2-2, with 7 positions matching TRBD2. The germline V gene has CDR1 LGHNA and CDR2 YNFKEQ. The CDR3 loop spans 15 amino acids. Germline trimming cut 1 base from V and 5 bases from J; bases unmatched to any gene: 4.

CDR3 sequence reads: CASSLGLAGKYNEQFF. In DNA form, the CDR3 reads TGCGCCAGCAGCCTCGGACTAGCGGGGAAATACAATGAGCAGTTCTTC. The chain uses TRBV4-1 and TRBJ2-1, with 12 bases matching TRBD2. The germline V gene has CDR1 MGHRA and CDR2 YSYEKL. The length of the CDR3 is 16 residues. The V gene end was trimmed by 4 bases and the J gene end by 4 bases; junction bases not matched to a gene: 5.